These T cell receptor beta chains were read from a single sample in a study of T cells after yellow fever vaccination. From the 5' RACE reads, TCRdb called clonotypes with MiXCR, one entry per CDR3 protein. This sample yields some 120,000 distinct CDR3 sequences, of which around 15% are seen a single time; roughly two fifths belongs to the top ten. Sequencing was performed on CD8+ T cells sorted from PBMCs, taken 5 days after the yellow fever booster vaccination. The origin of the receptors is a man aged 18-30 years who received the YFV17D yellow fever vaccine. CDR3s include the opening cysteine and the closing phenylalanine or tryptophan. The D gene is left open where the match is weak. Clone size, where shown, is once, few, many, or a class for clones that have expanded.

d_call,clone_size,v_call,j_call,cdr3_nt,cdr3_aa
TRBD2,few,TRBV5-1,TRBJ2-1,TGCGCCAGCAGCTTAGTTAGCGGGGGGGCAGACAATGAGCAGTTCTTC,CASSLVSGGADNEQFF
NA,NA,TRBV19,TRBJ2-5,TGTGCCAGTAGTATGGGGGCTAGGCGACAAGAGACCCAGTACTTC,CASSMGARRQETQYF
NA,NA,TRBV5-1,TRBJ2-1,TGCGCCAGCAGCTTGTACGGGGCAAGGGAGCAGTTCTTC,CASSLYGAREQFF
NA,NA,TRBV6-2/TRBV6-3,TRBJ1-5,TGTGCCAGCAGTTACGAGGGGAGGAGTCAGCCCCAGCATTTT,CASSYEGRSQPQHF
NA,NA,TRBV11-2,TRBJ2-1,TGTGCCAGCAGCTTCCTAGGTAGTGAGCAGTTCTTC,CASSFLGSEQFF
TRBD2,NA,TRBV9,TRBJ2-1,TGTGCCAGCAGCGCGGCCGGGGGGGAACCCTACAATGAGCAGTTCTTC,CASSAAGGEPYNEQFF
NA,NA,TRBV4-1,TRBJ1-1,TGCGCCAGCAGCCAAGATTTTGGGGTAAACACTGAAGCTTTCTTT,CASSQDFGVNTEAFF
NA,NA,TRBV19,TRBJ2-1,TGTGCCAGTAGTATACCAAGCTCCTACAATGAGCAGTTCTTC,CASSIPSSYNEQFF
NA,NA,TRBV20-1,TRBJ2-3,TGCAGTGCTAGAGATGTAGGGACTTCAGATACGCAGTATTTT,CSARDVGTSDTQYF
NA,few,TRBV29-1,TRBJ2-7,TGCAGCGTTGAGGGAGGCCGTTACTACGAGCAGTACTTC,CSVEGGRYYEQYF
TRBD1,once,TRBV4-1,TRBJ1-4,TGCGCCAGCAGCCAAGTAGGGGACAGTGAGGAAAAACTGTTTTTT,CASSQVGDSEEKLFF
TRBD2,few,TRBV9,TRBJ2-1,TGTGCCAGCAGTGCGGGACTAGCGGGGGGCGCAAACCTATACAATGAGCAGTTCTTC,CASSAGLAGGANLYNEQFF
TRBD1,few,TRBV4-1,TRBJ1-5,TGCGCCAGCAGCCCGGGGGACAGGGGGCAGCCCCAGCATTTT,CASSPGDRGQPQHF
NA,NA,TRBV9,TRBJ2-7,TGTGCCAGCAGCTCAGGACCGGCCTACGAGCAGTACTTC,CASSSGPAYEQYF
NA,NA,TRBV11-1,TRBJ2-2,TGTGCCAGCCTCAGCAGGAACACCGGGGAGCTGTTTTTT,CASLSRNTGELFF
NA,NA,TRBV7-6,TRBJ2-2,TGTGCCAGCGGCGTAGCCTTGAACACCGGGGAGCTGTTTTTT,CASGVALNTGELFF
NA,many,TRBV11-2,TRBJ2-3,TGTGCCAGCAGCTTAGTTCCAGATACGCAGTATTTT,CASSLVPDTQYF
TRBD1,NA,TRBV9,TRBJ1-2,TGTGCCAGCAGCGCCTCCGGGACAGCCTATGGCTACACCTTC,CASSASGTAYGYTF
NA,few,TRBV12-3/TRBV12-4,TRBJ1-1,TGTGCCAGCAGTTTAGAGTTGGATAAAGCCGACACTGAAGCTTTCTTT,CASSLELDKADTEAFF
NA,once,TRBV12-3/TRBV12-4,TRBJ2-7,TGTGCCAGCAGCCCAGACAGGTCTGCATCCTACGAGCAGTACTTC,CASSPDRSASYEQYF
NA,NA,TRBV4-3,TRBJ2-5,TGCGCCAGCAGCCAAGATCCGGAGGGGCTACAGACCCAGTACTTC,CASSQDPEGLQTQYF
NA,few,TRBV12-3/TRBV12-4,TRBJ2-2,TGTGCCAGCAGTTACCAGGGGCTCGCCGGGGAGCTGTTTTTT,CASSYQGLAGELFF
NA,few,TRBV6-5,TRBJ1-4,TGTGCCAGCAGTTTCCTAGGGGCAACTAATGAAAAACTGTTTTTT,CASSFLGATNEKLFF
NA,many,TRBV20-1,TRBJ2-1,TGCAGTGCCCCGGACTTGAAGGAAGACAATGAGCAGTTCTTC,CSAPDLKEDNEQFF
TRBD1,NA,TRBV7-9,TRBJ1-2,TGTGCCAGCAGTCAAGGCGGACAGGGAATCCCAATCACATATGGCTACACCTTC,CASSQGGQGIPITYGYTF
TRBD2,many,TRBV4-2,TRBJ2-7,TGTGCCAGCAGCCAAGCCGTAGCGGGGGGGCCCAACGAGCAGTACTTC,CASSQAVAGGPNEQYF
NA,NA,TRBV7-2,TRBJ2-3,TGTGCCAGCAGCTCCTGGACCTCGGGCGCAGATACGCAGTATTTT,CASSSWTSGADTQYF
NA,many,TRBV5-1,TRBJ2-7,TGCGCCAGCAGCTTGGCAGGGGAGGTCGAGCAGTACTTC,CASSLAGEVEQYF
NA,many,TRBV18,TRBJ2-2,TGTGCCAGCTCACCAGGGGTAAGACAGAAGATTGCCGGGGAGCTGTTTTTT,CASSPGVRQKIAGELFF
TRBD2,NA,TRBV5-4,TRBJ2-3,TGTGCCAGCAGCTACGTCGGGGGGTATTCGACAGATACGCAGTATTTT,CASSYVGGYSTDTQYF
TRBD2,few,TRBV6-2/TRBV6-3,TRBJ2-1,TGTGCCAGCAGTTACCCACTAGCGGGGCCTTACAATGAGCAGTTCTTC,CASSYPLAGPYNEQFF
TRBD2,few,TRBV7-3,TRBJ2-1,TGTGCCAGCAGCTCGACTAGCGGATCATCCTACAATGAGCAGTTCTTC,CASSSTSGSSYNEQFF
TRBD1,NA,TRBV7-2,TRBJ1-1,TGTGCCAGCAGATCCGGGACAGGGTCTCGGGGCGTGCACACTGAAGCTTTCTTT,CASRSGTGSRGVHTEAFF
TRBD1,few,TRBV10-3,TRBJ1-5,TGTGCCATCAGTGAGACCGGACAGGCAACTAGCAATCAGCCCCAGCATTTT,CAISETGQATSNQPQHF
NA,few,TRBV7-3,TRBJ1-1,TGTGCCAGCAGCCCCCGCCCATCGGCTGAAGCTTTCTTT,CASSPRPSAEAFF
TRBD2,NA,TRBV7-8,TRBJ2-1,TGTGCCAGCAGCTTAGTAACTAGCGGCCCATACAATGAGCAGTTCTTC,CASSLVTSGPYNEQFF
NA,few,TRBV18,TRBJ2-1,TGTGCCAGCTCACCAACCCCCAGGGGCAATGAGCAGTTCTTC,CASSPTPRGNEQFF
TRBD2,NA,TRBV7-6,TRBJ2-5,TGTGCCAGCAGCTCTGGGGGGGGAACCCAAGAGACCCAGTACTTC,CASSSGGGTQETQYF
NA,NA,TRBV5-4,TRBJ2-3,TGTGCCAGCACCAGGGGGGGCGAATACACAGATACGCAGTATTTT,CASTRGGEYTDTQYF
TRBD1,NA,TRBV9,TRBJ1-2,TGTGCCAGCAGCCCAGGGGGCAGCCATGGCTACACCTTC,CASSPGGSHGYTF
NA,once,TRBV20-1,TRBJ1-1,TGCAGTATAGCAGGGGATAACACTGAAGCTTTCTTT,CSIAGDNTEAFF
NA,NA,TRBV12-3/TRBV12-4,TRBJ2-1,TGTGCCAGCAGAGGATCCCGGGACGCCTACAATGAGCAGTTCTTC,CASRGSRDAYNEQFF
TRBD2,few,TRBV4-1,TRBJ2-2,TGCGCCAGCAGCCAGGAGGGGACTAGAGGTACCGGGGAGCTGTTTTTT,CASSQEGTRGTGELFF
TRBD1,NA,TRBV27,TRBJ2-5,TGTGCCAGCAGTTCCCTGTGGACAGGGACGGAGACCCAGTACTTC,CASSSLWTGTETQYF
NA,few,TRBV12-3/TRBV12-4,TRBJ1-2,TGTGCCAGCAGTCCGAGCCCGGGACTCCTCCTATATGGCTACACCTTC,CASSPSPGLLLYGYTF
NA,few,TRBV14,TRBJ2-7,TGTGCCAGCAGCCGCCTGGGCGCCTACGAGCAGTACTTC,CASSRLGAYEQYF
TRBD1,NA,TRBV5-5,TRBJ1-4,TGTGCCAGCAGCTTGGCCCATCGGACAGGGGGTGAAAAACTGTTTTTT,CASSLAHRTGGEKLFF
NA,NA,TRBV2,TRBJ2-5,TGTGCCAGTACCGGGCCACCCCGGGAGACCCAGTACTTC,CASTGPPRETQYF
TRBD2,many,TRBV7-2,TRBJ2-3,TGTGCCAGCAGCTCCTGGGACTATAACCCAGATACGCAGTATTTT,CASSSWDYNPDTQYF
NA,NA,TRBV7-9,TRBJ1-1,TGTGCCAGCAGCTTAGGTTTCCTTTCCGGCCAGGGCCCGAACACTGAAGCTTTCTTT,CASSLGFLSGQGPNTEAFF
NA,few,TRBV7-2,TRBJ1-6,TGTGCCAGCAGCTTACCTGCCCCACAAGGGCGGGATTCACCCCTCCACTTT,CASSLPAPQGRDSPLHF
TRBD1,few,TRBV7-9,TRBJ2-5,TGTGCCAGCAGCTTTAGCCTAACGGGGACAGTGGTGGAATCGGCCCAAGAGACCCAGTACTTC,CASSFSLTGTVVESAQETQYF
NA,many,TRBV20-1,TRBJ2-5,TGCAGTGCTGTAGGACAGTCGATGGGAATAAAGGGACCCCAAGAGACCCAGTACTTC,CSAVGQSMGIKGPQETQYF
NA,NA,TRBV19,TRBJ2-2,TGTGCCAGTAGGACCATGGCTACCGGGGAGCTGTTTTTT,CASRTMATGELFF
NA,NA,TRBV7-9,TRBJ1-5,TGTGCCAGCAGCTTAGGTCCCCAGGGAAATCAGCCCCAGCATTTT,CASSLGPQGNQPQHF